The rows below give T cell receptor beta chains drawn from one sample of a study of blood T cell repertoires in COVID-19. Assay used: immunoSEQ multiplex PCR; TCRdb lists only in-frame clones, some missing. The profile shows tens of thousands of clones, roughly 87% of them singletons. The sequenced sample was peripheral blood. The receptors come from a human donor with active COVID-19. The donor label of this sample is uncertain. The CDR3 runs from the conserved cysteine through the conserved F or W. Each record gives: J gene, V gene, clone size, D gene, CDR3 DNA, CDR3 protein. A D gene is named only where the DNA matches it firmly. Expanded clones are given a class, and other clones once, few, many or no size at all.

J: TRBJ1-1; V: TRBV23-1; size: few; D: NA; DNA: TGCGCCAGCAGTCAAGGATCGGGAGTTTGCACTGAAGCTTTCTTT; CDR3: CASSQGSGVCTEAFF
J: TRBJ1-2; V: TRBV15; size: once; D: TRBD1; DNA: TGTGCCACCAGCCAAGCAGCGGACAGGGGGTTGCCGAACTATGGCTACACCTTC; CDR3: CATSQAADRGLPNYGYTF
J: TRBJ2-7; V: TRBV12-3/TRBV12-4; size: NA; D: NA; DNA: TGTGCCAGCAGTTTAGGAGGGGAGCAGTACTTC; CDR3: CASSLGGEQYF
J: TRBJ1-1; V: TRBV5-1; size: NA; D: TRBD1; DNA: TGCGCCAGCAGCCAAACCCAGGGGGCTGGTGAAGCTTTCTTT; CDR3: CASSQTQGAGEAFF
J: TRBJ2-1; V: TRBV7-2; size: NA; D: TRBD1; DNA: TGTGCCAGCAGAGGACAGGTTATCAATGAGCAGTTCTTC; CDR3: CASRGQVINEQFF
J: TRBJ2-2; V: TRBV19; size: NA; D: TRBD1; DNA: TGTGCCAGTAGTAGGGGACAGGGGTTTCGCAGCACCGGGGAGCTGTTTTTT; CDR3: CASSRGQGFRSTGELFF
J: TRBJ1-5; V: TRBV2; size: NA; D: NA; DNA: TGTGCCAGCATTCTAAACTCAAACCCGAATCAGCCCCAGCATTTT; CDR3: CASILNSNPNQPQHF
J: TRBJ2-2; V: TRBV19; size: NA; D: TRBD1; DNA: TGTGCCAGTAGGACAGGGTCGAACACCGGGGAGCTGTTTTTT; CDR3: CASRTGSNTGELFF
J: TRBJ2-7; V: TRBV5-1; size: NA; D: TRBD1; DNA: TGCGCCAGCAGGGAAGCGAACAGGGGGCCCTACGAGCAGTACTTC; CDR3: CASREANRGPYEQYF
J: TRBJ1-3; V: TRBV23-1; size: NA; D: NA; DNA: TGCGCCAGCAGTCAAGGTGCAGGTCGAGACACCATATATTTT; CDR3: CASSQGAGRDTIYF
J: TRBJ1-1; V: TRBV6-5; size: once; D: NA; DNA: TGTGCCAGCAGTTCCCCTACAGGGAGCGGAGCTGAAGCTTTCTTT; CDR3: CASSSPTGSGAEAFF
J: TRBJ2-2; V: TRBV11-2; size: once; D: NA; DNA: TGTGCCAGCAGCTCAGGGACTTGGGGCACCGGGGAGCTGTTTTTT; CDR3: CASSSGTWGTGELFF
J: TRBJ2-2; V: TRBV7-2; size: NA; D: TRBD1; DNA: TGTGCCAGCAGCCATAAAACAGGGGGCACCGGGGAGCTGTTTTTT; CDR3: CASSHKTGGTGELFF
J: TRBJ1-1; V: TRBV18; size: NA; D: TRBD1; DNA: TGTGCCAGCTCACCACCTCGAGGGGGCTACAGGGAAGCTTTCTTT; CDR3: CASSPPRGGYREAFF
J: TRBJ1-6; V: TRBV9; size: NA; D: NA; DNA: TGTGCCAGCAGCTCGGACACCTATAATTCACCCCTCCACTTT; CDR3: CASSSDTYNSPLHF
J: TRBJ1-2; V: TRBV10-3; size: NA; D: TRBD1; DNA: TGTGCCATCAGGCCCTCGGGACAGGGGGTAGGGTATGGCTACACCTTC; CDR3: CAIRPSGQGVGYGYTF
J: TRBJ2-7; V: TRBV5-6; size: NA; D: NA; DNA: TGTGCCAGCAGCTGGGGCAGGATCTACGAGCAGTACTTC; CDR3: CASSWGRIYEQYF
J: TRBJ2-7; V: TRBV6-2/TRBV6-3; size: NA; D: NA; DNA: TGTGCCAGCAGTTACGGGGCCAGGGGATCCTCCTACGAGCAGTACTTC; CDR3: CASSYGARGSSYEQYF
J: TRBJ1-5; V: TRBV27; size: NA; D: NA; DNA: TGTGCCAGCCGGGGGTGGGGTGGCAATCAGCCCCAGCATTTT; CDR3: CASRGWGGNQPQHF
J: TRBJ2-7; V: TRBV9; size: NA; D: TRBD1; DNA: TGTGCCAGCAGCCCGTGGCAACAGGGGGAACTCTACGAGCAGTACTTC; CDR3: CASSPWQQGELYEQYF
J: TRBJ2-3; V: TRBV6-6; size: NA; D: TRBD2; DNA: TGTGCCAGCAGTTACTCCCACGCGGGGGGCACAGATACGCAGTATTTT; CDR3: CASSYSHAGGTDTQYF
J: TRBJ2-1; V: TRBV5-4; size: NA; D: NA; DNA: TGTGCCAGCAGCTTGAGGGGGGGTTACAATGAGCAGTTCTTC; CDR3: CASSLRGGYNEQFF
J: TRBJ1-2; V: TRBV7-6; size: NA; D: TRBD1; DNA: TGTGCCAGCAGCAAGGGGGTGACCCGGGACAGGGGGTGGAATGGCTACACCTTC; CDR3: CASSKGVTRDRGWNGYTF
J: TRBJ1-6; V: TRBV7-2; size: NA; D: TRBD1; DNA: TGTGCCAGCAGCTTAGCCGCAGGGGGTGGATCACCCCTCCACTTT; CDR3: CASSLAAGGGSPLHF
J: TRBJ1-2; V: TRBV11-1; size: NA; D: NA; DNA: TGTGCCAGCAGCTTAGGCGATCTCAGCTACACCTTC; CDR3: CASSLGDLSYTF
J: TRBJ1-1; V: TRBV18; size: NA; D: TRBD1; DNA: TGTGCCAGCACCGAGACAGGGATGAACACTGAAGCTTTCTTT; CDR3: CASTETGMNTEAFF
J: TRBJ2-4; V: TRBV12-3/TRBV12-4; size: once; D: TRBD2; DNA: TGTGCCAGCACCCGGACTAGCGGGGGGATTCAGTACTTC; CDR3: CASTRTSGGIQYF
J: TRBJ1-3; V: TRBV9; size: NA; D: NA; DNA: TGTGCCAGCAGCGTAGATCCCCTCTCTGGAAACACCATATATTTT; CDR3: CASSVDPLSGNTIYF
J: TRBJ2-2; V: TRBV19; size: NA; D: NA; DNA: TGTGCCAGTAGTAGTGAAGGGGGACGGGGCACCGGGGAGCTGTTTTTT; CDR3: CASSSEGGRGTGELFF
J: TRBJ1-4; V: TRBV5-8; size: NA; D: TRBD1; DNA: TGTGCCAGCAGCCCGGGGACAGGGGGAGTGGGAAAACTGTTTTTT; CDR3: CASSPGTGGVGKLFF
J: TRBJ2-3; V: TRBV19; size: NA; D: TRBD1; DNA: TGTGCCAGTAGTGACCCCAGGGGGATAAGCACAGATACGCAGTATTTT; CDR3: CASSDPRGISTDTQYF
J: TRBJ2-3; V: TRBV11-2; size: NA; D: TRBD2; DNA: TGTGCCAGCAGCTTAGTAAGCGGGGGAACAGATACGCAGTATTTT; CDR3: CASSLVSGGTDTQYF
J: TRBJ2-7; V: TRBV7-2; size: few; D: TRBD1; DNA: TGTGCCAGCAGCCCCCGGGACAGGGGCTTCTACGAGCAGTACTTC; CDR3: CASSPRDRGFYEQYF
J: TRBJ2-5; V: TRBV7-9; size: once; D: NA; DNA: TGTGCCAGCAGCTTAAATTTCTTCTTGGCAGAGACCCAGTACTTC; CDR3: CASSLNFFLAETQYF
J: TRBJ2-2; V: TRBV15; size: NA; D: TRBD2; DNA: TGTGCCACCAGCAGAGGTGGCACTAGCGGGGGGGCCTCGAAAGGGGAGCTGTTTTTT; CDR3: CATSRGGTSGGASKGELFF
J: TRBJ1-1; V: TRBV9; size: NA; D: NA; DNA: TGTGCCAGCAGCCCCCGACAATCCGGGGGTAGCACTGAAGCTTTCTTT; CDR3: CASSPRQSGGSTEAFF
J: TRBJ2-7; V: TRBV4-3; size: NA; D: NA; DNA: TGCGCCAGCAGCCAAGATTTCTCGGGTTACGAGCAGTACTTC; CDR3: CASSQDFSGYEQYF
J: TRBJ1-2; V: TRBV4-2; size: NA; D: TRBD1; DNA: TGTGCCAGCAGCCAAGCCAGCAGGGGGCCTTCTAACTATGGCTACACCTTC; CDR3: CASSQASRGPSNYGYTF
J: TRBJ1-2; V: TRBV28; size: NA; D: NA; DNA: TGTGCCAGCAGTTTAGTTTCGGGGGGCTACACCTTC; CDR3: CASSLVSGGYTF
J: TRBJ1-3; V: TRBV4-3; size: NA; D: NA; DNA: TGCGCCAGCAGCCCCCGCACCAGCTCTGGAAACACCATATATTTT; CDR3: CASSPRTSSGNTIYF
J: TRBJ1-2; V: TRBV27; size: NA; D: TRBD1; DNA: TGTGCCAGCAGTTCCGGGACAGGGGGCAACACCTTC; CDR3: CASSSGTGGNTF
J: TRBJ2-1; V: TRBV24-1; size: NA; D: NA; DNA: TGTGCCACCAGTGATTACCTGAACTGGTTCTTC; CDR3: CATSDYLNWFF
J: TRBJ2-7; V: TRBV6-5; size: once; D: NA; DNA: TGTGCCAGCAAAGGGTGGGGGGGGCCCTACGAGCAGTACTTC; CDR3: CASKGWGGPYEQYF
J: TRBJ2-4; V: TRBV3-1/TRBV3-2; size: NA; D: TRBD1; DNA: TGTGCCAGCTCCAGGGGGACAGTGAGAGCCAAAAACATTCAGTACTTC; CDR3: CASSRGTVRAKNIQYF
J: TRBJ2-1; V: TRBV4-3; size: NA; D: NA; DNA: TGCGCCAGCAGCCAACCCCACAGGGTAGCTGAGCAGTTCTTC; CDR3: CASSQPHRVAEQFF
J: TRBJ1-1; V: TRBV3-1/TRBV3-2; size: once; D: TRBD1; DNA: TGTGCCAGCAGCCAGGGGGACAGGGGGCTTACTGAAGCTTTCTTT; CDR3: CASSQGDRGLTEAFF
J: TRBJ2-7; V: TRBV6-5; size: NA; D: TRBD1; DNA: TGTGCCAGCAGTCGACAGGGGCTCCACGAGCAGTACTTC; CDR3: CASSRQGLHEQYF
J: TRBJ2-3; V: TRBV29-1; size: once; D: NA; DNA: TGCAGCGTTGAAGCAGGGGGCACAGATACGCAGTATTTT; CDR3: CSVEAGGTDTQYF
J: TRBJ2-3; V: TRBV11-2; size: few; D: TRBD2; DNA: TGTGCCAGCCGGGGACTAGCGTCCACAGATACGCAGTATTTT; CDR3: CASRGLASTDTQYF
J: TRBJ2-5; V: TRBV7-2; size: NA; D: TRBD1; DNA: TGTGCCAGCAGCTCTCTCTTGACAGGGGGCGCTGAGACCCAGTACTTC; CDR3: CASSSLLTGGAETQYF
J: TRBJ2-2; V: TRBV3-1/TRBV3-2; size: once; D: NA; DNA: TGTGCCAGCAGCCAAGGGGGAGCGGAGTTAACCGGGGAGCTGTTTTTT; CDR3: CASSQGGAELTGELFF
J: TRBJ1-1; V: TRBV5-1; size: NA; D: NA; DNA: TGCGCCAGCAGCTTTGGGGGTCGGAGGGACACTGAAGCTTTCTTT; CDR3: CASSFGGRRDTEAFF
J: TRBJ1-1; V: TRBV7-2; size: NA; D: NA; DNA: TGTGCCAGCAGCACTGCCTACCGGAACACTGAAGCTTTCTTT; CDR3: CASSTAYRNTEAFF
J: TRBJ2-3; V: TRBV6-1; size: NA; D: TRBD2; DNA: TGTGCCAGCAGTGATTTGGCGGGGGGGCCAGATACGCAGTATTTT; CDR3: CASSDLAGGPDTQYF
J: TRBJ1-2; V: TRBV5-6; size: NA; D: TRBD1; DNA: TGTGCCAGCAGCTCGTCGGGACAGGGATTTCTATATGGCTACACCTTC; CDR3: CASSSSGQGFLYGYTF
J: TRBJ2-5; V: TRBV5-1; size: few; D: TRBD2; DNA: TGCGCCAGCAGCTTGGCCGGAACTAGCGTCCCTGAGACCCAGTACTTC; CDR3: CASSLAGTSVPETQYF
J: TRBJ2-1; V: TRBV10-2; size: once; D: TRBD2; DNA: TGCGCCAGCAGTGGAGCAGCGGGGGGGCCCTACAATGAGCAGTTCTTC; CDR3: CASSGAAGGPYNEQFF
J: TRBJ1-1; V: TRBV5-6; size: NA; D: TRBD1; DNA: TGTGCCAGCAGCTCGGGACAGGCTGAAGCTTTCTTT; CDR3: CASSSGQAEAFF
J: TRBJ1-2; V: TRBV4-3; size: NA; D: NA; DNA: TGCGCCAGCAGCCGGACGGACAGCGGCCCAAGTAACTATGGCTACACCTTC; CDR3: CASSRTDSGPSNYGYTF